Each of the 15 T cell receptor beta chains below was sequenced from the same sample in a study of cytomegalovirus exposure and HLA in healthy donors. Data came from immunoSEQ multiplex PCR; TCRdb stores just in-frame clones and leaves some out. The sample gives about 240,000 clones, about 90% of which show up once; 0.95% to 1.5% is in the top ten. Sequencing was carried out using PBMCs. These receptors were obtained from a woman aged 30 to 39 in good health and CMV-seropositive.

This clone is a singleton in its sample. This rearrangement joins TRBV19 to TRBJ2-7, with D perhaps TRBD2 (6 bases). CDR3 size: 15 residues. The germline V gene encodes CDR1 LNHDA and CDR2 SQIVND (reference sequence). Trimming removed 6 bases from V and 7 bases from J, with 22 bases in between. The CDR3 is CASRNLVGGPSEQYF. The CDR3 DNA is TGTGCCAGTAGAAACCTCGTTGGAGGGCCTTCAGAGCAGTACTTC.

The CDR3 coding sequence is TGTGCCAGTAGTAATGACGGGAAGGGATGGGGTTTCTTT. Its translation: CASSNDGKGWGFF. The chain couples TRBV19 to TRBJ1-1; D is ambiguous. Trimming stripped 4 bases from V and 13 bases from J, with 19 bases between. This CDR3 is 13 amino acids long. Germline CDR1 is LNHDA and CDR2 is SQIVND (reference sequence).

The rearrangement joins TRBV19 to TRBJ2-1; 12 nucleotides line up with TRBD2. Germline values: CDR1 LNHDA, CDR2 SQIVND (reference sequence). After removal of 4 bases from V and 6 bases from J, the junction contained 10 bases not matched to a gene. This CDR3 region has 17 residues. CDR3: CASSTKTSGRVFNEQFF. The CDR3 DNA reads as TGTGCCAGTAGTACAAAGACTAGCGGGAGAGTTTTCAATGAGCAGTTCTTC.

CDR3: CASSPGTSGSYRYEQYF. CDR3 bases: TGTGCCAGCTCACCCGGGACTAGCGGGAGTTATAGGTACGAGCAGTACTTC. The chain is built from TRBV18 and TRBJ2-7, with 14 bases fitting TRBD2. Trimming cost V 3 bases and J 4 bases; bases outside gene matches: 8. CDR3 length: 17 residues. Per germline, CDR1 KGHSH and CDR2 LQKENI.

The chain uses TRBV19 and TRBJ1-1, with D unresolved. With 4 bases removed from V and 1 base from J, the gap between germline ends came to 13 bases. Germline values: CDR1 LNHDA, CDR2 SQIVND (reference sequence). The CDR3 has 15 residues. The CDR3 bases are TGTGCCAGTAGTAGATGGACGGAGGCGAACACTGAAGCTTTCTTT. Amino acids: CASSRWTEANTEAFF.

The chain employs TRBV7-2 and TRBJ1-5, with D hard to call. V gave up 4 bases and J gave up 6 bases, with 7 bases separating them. The CDR3 is made up of 12 amino acids. Germline V gene sequence: CDR1 SGHTA, CDR2 FQGNSA. The CDR3 region is CASSWAGQPQHF. CDR3 DNA sequence: TGTGCCAGCAGCTGGGCGGGTCAGCCCCAGCATTTT.

The CDR3 loop reads CASSFPDSSEETQYF. For the CDR3, the DNA is TGTGCCAGCAGCTTCCCGGACAGTTCGGAGGAGACCCAGTACTTC. The V and J genes are TRBV7-9 and TRBJ2-5; TRBD1 might be the D (6 bases). Trimming cost V 3 bases and J 5 bases, with 16 bases left between them. The CDR3 loop spans 15 amino acids. Germline-derived CDR1 and CDR2 are SEHNR and FQNEAQ (reference sequence).

The chain employs TRBV6-1 and TRBJ2-5; 7 bases match TRBD1. The CDR3 has 13 residues. Germline V lookup: CDR1 MNHNS, CDR2 SASEGT. V gave up 10 bases and J gave up 5 bases; unmatched junction bases: 10. Here the CDR3 DNA reads TGTGCCACCCGAAACAGGGGAACGGAGACCCAGTACTTC. Translating gives CATRNRGTETQYF.

The chain carries TRBV10-3 and TRBJ1-1; 8 bases agree with TRBD1. CDR1 and CDR2 from the germline V gene are ENHRY and SYGVKD. Germline trimming cut 7 bases from V and 4 bases from J; bases unmatched to any gene: 11. The CDR3 has 15 residues. The chain's CDR3 is CAITALQGEFTEAFF. The CDR3 nucleotides read TGTGCCATCACCGCGCTACAGGGGGAGTTCACTGAAGCTTTCTTT.

This sequence joins TRBV27 and TRBJ2-7; 7 bases map to TRBD1. The V segment lost 6 bases and the J segment 1 base; nucleotides outside the gene matches: 9. CDR1 MNHEY and CDR2 SMNVEV come from the germline V gene (reference sequence). CDR3 length equals 15 residues. The CDR3 sequence is CASRDDRESSYEQYF. The CDR3 region has the DNA TGTGCCAGCAGGGATGACAGGGAGTCGTCCTACGAGCAGTACTTC.

The chain couples TRBV9 to TRBJ2-3, with 10 bases matching TRBD2. J was trimmed by 2 bases and V by 0 bases; bases with no gene match: 12. CDR1 is SGDLS and CDR2 is YYNGEE in the germline V gene. The CDR3 sequence is 19 residues long. CDR3 amino acids: CASSVALTSGTGPTDTQYF. CDR3 in DNA: TGTGCCAGCAGCGTAGCTTTAACTAGCGGGACAGGACCCACAGATACGCAGTATTTT.

V is TRBV19 and J is TRBJ1-5, with TRBD1 identical over 7 bases. Germline CDR1 and CDR2: LNHDA and SQIVND (reference sequence). Trimming at V came to 6 bases and at J to 0 bases, leaving 8 bases not matched to a gene. The length of the CDR3 is 16 residues. CDR3 in amino acids: CASSRQGSDSNQPQHF. The CDR3, as DNA: TGTGCCAGTAGCCGACAGGGCTCAGATAGCAATCAGCCCCAGCATTTT.

This chain joins TRBV27 and TRBJ1-5; 9 bases line up with TRBD1. With V trimmed by 5 bases and J by 6 bases, 8 bases remained unmatched. CDR3 length equals 15 residues. Germline CDR1 is MNHEY and CDR2 is SMNVEV (reference sequence). For the CDR3, the DNA is TGTGCCAGCAGTCCGGACAGGGGATTTATTCAGCCCCAGCATTTT. Its translation: CASSPDRGFIQPQHF.

The rearrangement links TRBV7-2 to TRBJ1-3; D unclear. Per germline, CDR1 SGHTA and CDR2 FQGNSA. CDR3 length equals 13 residues. V was pared by 5 bases and J by 3 bases, with 8 bases between. The CDR3 nucleotides are TGTGCCAGCAGCCCGGGTCTTGGAAACACCATATATTTT. Its protein is CASSPGLGNTIYF.

The chain recombines TRBV19 with TRBJ2-1; 12 nucleotides agree with TRBD2. V was pared by 6 bases and J by 5 bases, with 5 bases of the junction left unmatched. This CDR3 region has 15 residues. Germline loops: CDR1 LNHDA, CDR2 SQIVND (reference sequence). For the CDR3, the DNA is TGTGCCAGTAGGAAAACTAGCGGGGGGAACAATGAGCAGTTCTTC. Translation: CASRKTSGGNNEQFF.